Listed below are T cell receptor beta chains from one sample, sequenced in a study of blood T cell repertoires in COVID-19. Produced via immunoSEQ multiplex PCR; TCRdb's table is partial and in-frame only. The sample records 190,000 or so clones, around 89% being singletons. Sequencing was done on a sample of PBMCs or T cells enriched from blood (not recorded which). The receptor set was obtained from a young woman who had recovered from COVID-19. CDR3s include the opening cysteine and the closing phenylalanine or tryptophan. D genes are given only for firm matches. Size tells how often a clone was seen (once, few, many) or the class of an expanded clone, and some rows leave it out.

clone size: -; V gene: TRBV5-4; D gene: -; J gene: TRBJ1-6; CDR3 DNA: TGTGCCAGCAGCGTGGACGGTCCTTCACCCCTCCACTTT; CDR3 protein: CASSVDGPSPLHF
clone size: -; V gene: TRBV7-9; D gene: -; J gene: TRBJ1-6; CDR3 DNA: TGTGCCAGCAGCTTAGAATACTATAATTCACCCCTCCACTTT; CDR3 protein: CASSLEYYNSPLHF
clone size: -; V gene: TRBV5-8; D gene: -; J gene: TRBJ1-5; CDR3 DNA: TGTGCCAGCAGCCCTAGTAGCAGGGCTAATCAGCCCCAGCATTTT; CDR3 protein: CASSPSSRANQPQHF
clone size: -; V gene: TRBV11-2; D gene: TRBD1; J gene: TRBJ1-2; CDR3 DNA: TGTGCCAGCAGCCTAGACAGGGGCTATGGCTACACCTTC; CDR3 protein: CASSLDRGYGYTF
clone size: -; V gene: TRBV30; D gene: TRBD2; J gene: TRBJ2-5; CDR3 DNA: TGTGCCTGGAGTTTCGGGGGGGCCAGGGAGACCCAGTACTTC; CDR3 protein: CAWSFGGARETQYF
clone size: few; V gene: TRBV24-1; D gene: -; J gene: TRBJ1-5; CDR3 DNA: TGTGCCACCAGTGATGGGCAGGGGATCTCGGGCAATCAGCCCCAGCATTTT; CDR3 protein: CATSDGQGISGNQPQHF
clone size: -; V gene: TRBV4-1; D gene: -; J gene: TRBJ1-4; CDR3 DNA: TGCGCCAGCAGCCAAGGGAGACTGGAAAAACTGTTTTTT; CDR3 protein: CASSQGRLEKLFF
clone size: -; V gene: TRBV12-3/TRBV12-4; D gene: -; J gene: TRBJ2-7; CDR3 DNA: TGTGCCAGCAGTCCATCTACCTACGAGCAGTACTTC; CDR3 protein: CASSPSTYEQYF
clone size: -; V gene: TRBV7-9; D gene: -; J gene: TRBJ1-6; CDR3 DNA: TGTGCCAGCAGCTCGGTTGACAGGAAAAATTCACCCCTCCACTTT; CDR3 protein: CASSSVDRKNSPLHF
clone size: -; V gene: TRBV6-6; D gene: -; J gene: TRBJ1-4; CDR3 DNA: TGTGCCAGTAGATGGGAGTCCGGTGAAAAACTGTTTTTT; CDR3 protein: CASRWESGEKLFF
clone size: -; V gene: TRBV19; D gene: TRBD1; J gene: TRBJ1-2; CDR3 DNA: TGTGCCAGTAGTTCTCCGGGACAGGGGGCGAATGGCTACACCTTC; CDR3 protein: CASSSPGQGANGYTF
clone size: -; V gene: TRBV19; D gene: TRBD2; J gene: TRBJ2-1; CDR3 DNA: TGTGCCACCCAGACTAGCGGGGGGGTTCTGGAGCAGTTCTTC; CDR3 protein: CATQTSGGVLEQFF
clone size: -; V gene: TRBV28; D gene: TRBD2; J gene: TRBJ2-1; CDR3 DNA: TGTGCCACCTACGGGGGGGGGCCGCACAATGAGCAGTTCTTC; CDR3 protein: CATYGGGPHNEQFF
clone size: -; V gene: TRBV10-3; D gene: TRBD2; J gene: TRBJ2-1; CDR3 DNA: TGTGCCATCAGTGAGTCGATTGCCGGGACTAGCGGGGGGGGTCAGTTCTTC; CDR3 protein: CAISESIAGTSGGGQFF
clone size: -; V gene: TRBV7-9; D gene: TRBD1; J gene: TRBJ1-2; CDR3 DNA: TGTGCCAGCAGCTTACCCCGGACAGGGGGAGAAGAAAGATATGGCTACACCTTC; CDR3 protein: CASSLPRTGGEERYGYTF
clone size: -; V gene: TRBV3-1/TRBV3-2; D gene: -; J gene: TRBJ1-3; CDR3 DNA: TGTGCCAGCAGCCAAGACCACCTACCTGGAAACACCATATATTTT; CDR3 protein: CASSQDHLPGNTIYF
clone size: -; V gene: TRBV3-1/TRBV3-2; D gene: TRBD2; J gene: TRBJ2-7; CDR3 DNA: TGTGCCAGCAGCCCCGTAGCGGGTATCTCCTACGAGCAGTACTTC; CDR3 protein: CASSPVAGISYEQYF
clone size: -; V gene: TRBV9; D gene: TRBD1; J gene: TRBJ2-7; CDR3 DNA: TGTGCCAGCAGCGTAGCAACAGGGGGCTACGAGCAGTACTTC; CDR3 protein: CASSVATGGYEQYF
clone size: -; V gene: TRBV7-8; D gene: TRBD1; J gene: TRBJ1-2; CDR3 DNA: TGTGCCAGCAGCTTAGGGGGACAGACCCTTAATGGCTACACCTTC; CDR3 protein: CASSLGGQTLNGYTF
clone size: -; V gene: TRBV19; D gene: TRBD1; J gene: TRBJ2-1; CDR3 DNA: TGTGCCAGTAGTAAGGGACAGGCCTACAATGAGCAGTTCTTC; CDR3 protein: CASSKGQAYNEQFF
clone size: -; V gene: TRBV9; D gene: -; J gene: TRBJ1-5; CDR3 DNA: TGTGCCAGCAGCGTAGGAGGGAATAGCAATCAGCCCCAGCATTTT; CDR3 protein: CASSVGGNSNQPQHF
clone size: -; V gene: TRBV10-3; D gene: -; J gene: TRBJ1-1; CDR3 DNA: TGTGCCATCAGGAAGGCAGGGGAGGGCACTGAAGCTTTCTTT; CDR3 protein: CAIRKAGEGTEAFF
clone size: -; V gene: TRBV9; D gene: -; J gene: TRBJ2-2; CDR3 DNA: TGTGCCAGCAGCGACCCAGGGGGGCCCCAAGAGACGAACACCGGGGAGCTGTTTTTT; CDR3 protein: CASSDPGGPQETNTGELFF
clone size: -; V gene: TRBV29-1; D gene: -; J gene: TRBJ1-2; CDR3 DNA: TGCAGCGTTAATGGGGCGGGGCTCCGGGGCTACACCTTC; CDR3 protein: CSVNGAGLRGYTF
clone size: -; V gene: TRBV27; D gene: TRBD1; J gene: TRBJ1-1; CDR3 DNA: TGTGCCAGCCGGGACAGAAACCTTTTAACCAACACTGAAGCTTTCTTT; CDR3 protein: CASRDRNLLTNTEAFF
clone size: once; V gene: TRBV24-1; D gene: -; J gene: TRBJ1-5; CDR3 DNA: TGTGCCACCAGTCCGGCCGGGGGACCAAATCAGCCCCAGCATTTT; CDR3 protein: CATSPAGGPNQPQHF
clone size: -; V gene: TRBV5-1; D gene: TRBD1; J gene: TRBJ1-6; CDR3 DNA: TGCGCCAGCAGCTTATTATCAGAGGGGGCCGACTCACCCCTCCACTTT; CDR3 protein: CASSLLSEGADSPLHF
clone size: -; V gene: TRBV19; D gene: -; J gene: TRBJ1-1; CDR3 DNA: TGTGCCAGTGAGGACGGTCCGGGAAACACTGAAGCTTTCTTT; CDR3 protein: CASEDGPGNTEAFF
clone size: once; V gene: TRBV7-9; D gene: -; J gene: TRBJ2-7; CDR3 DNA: TGTGCCAGCAGCTTGAGGAGTACCTACGAGCAGTACTTC; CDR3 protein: CASSLRSTYEQYF
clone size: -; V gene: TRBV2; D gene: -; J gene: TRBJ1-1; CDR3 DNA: TGTGCCAGCAGTGAAGTTCAGGGCGTGGGGTTTGAAGCTTTCTTT; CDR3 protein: CASSEVQGVGFEAFF
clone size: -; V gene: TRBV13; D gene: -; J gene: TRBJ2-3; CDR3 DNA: TGTGCCAGCAGCTTCTCGGGGGGCTCCAGCACAGATACGCAGTATTTT; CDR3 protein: CASSFSGGSSTDTQYF
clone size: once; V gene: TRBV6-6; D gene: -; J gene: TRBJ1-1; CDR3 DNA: TGTGCCAGCAGCCCGGTTAGGGGAACTGAAGCTTTCTTT; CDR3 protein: CASSPVRGTEAFF
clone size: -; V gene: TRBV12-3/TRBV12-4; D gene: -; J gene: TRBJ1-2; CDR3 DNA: TGTGCCAGCATAACAGACAGCTATGGCTACACCTTC; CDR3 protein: CASITDSYGYTF
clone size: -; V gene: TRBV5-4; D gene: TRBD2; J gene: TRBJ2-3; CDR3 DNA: TGTGCCAGCAGCTCACTACTAGCGGGGGCAATCACAGATACGCAGTATTTT; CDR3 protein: CASSSLLAGAITDTQYF
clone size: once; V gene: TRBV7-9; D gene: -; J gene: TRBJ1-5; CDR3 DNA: TGTGCCAGCAGCTTAGAGGGGCCCTACCGGCCCCAGCATTTT; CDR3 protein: CASSLEGPYRPQHF
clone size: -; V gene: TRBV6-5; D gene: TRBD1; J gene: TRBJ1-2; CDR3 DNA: TGTGCCAGCAGGAGGGGGACAGGAAACTATGGCTACACCTTC; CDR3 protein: CASRRGTGNYGYTF
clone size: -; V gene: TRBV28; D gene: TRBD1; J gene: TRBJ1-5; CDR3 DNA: TGTGCCAGCAGTTCACCGGGACAGGGAGTGAACGGTCAGCCCCAGCATTTT; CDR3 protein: CASSSPGQGVNGQPQHF
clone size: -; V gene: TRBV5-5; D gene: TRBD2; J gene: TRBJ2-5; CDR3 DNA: TGTGCCAGCAGCCGTAGAACCGGACTAGCGGGGGCAGAAGAGACCCAGTACTTC; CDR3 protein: CASSRRTGLAGAEETQYF
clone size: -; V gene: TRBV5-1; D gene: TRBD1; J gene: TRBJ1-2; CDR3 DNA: TGCGCCAGCAGCGCGGACAGGGGTTATGGCTACACCTTC; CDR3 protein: CASSADRGYGYTF
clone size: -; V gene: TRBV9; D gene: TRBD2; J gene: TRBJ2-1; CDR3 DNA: TGTGCCAGCAGCCTCAGACTAGCGGGGGGGCCCATGGATGAGCAGTTCTTC; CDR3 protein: CASSLRLAGGPMDEQFF
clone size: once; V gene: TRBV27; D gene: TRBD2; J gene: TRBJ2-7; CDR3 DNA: TGTGCCAGCAGTATTAGCGGGGGGCGTGACGAGCAGTACTTC; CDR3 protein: CASSISGGRDEQYF
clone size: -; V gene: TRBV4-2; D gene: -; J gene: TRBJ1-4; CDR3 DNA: TGTGCCAGCAGCCAAGGGCAGTCTAATGAAAAACTGTTTTTT; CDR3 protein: CASSQGQSNEKLFF
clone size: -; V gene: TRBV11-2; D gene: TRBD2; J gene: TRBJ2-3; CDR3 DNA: TGTGCCAGCAGCTTTGACCCCGGGGGGTCTCTGGTGAGCACAGATACGCAGTATTTT; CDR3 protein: CASSFDPGGSLVSTDTQYF
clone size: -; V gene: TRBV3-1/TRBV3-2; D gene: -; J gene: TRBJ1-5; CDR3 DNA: TGTGCCAGCAGCCTTGGACAGAAGCCCCAGCATTTT; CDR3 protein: CASSLGQKPQHF
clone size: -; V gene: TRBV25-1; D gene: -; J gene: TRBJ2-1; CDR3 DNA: TGTGCCAGCAGCGGGGGAAGCTCCTACAATGAGCAGTTCTTC; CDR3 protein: CASSGGSSYNEQFF
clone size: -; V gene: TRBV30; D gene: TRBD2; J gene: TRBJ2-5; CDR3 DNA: TGTGCCTGGAGGGGGGGGATAGAGCAGACCCAGTACTTC; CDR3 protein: CAWRGGIEQTQYF
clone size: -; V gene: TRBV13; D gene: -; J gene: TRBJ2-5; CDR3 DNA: TGTGCCAGCAGCTTAGCGGGGGGCGATCAAGAGACCCAGTACTTC; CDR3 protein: CASSLAGGDQETQYF